The sample holds one count of the clone carrying this T cell receptor beta chain. The antigen is not known. The data stem from a study of shared clonotypes between healthy human individuals. Donors were healthy HIV-negative adults without recently reported acute infections or vaccinations. The study, taken as a whole, reports: Around 4.7% was the fraction of naive CD4 clonotypes found shared across four donors.

Sequenced by immunoSEQ multiplex PCR; TCRdb stores in-frame clones only, minus some. The table lists a few million clones, just over 90% of them singletons. Germline V gene lookup returns CDR1 SGHAT and CDR2 FQNNGV. This CDR3 is built from 14 residues. V was trimmed by 3 bases and J by 6 bases, leaving 12 bases between them. The chain joins TRBV11-2 to TRBJ2-1, with D perhaps matching TRBD1 (6 bases). The sample consisted of naive CD4+ T cells sorted from blood. Subset indicated: CD45RA+ positively selected. The sequence was collected from a young man in good health. Here the CDR3 reads CASSFSGDGNEQFF. CDR3 in DNA: TGTGCCAGCAGCTTTTCAGGGGACGGCAATGAGCAGTTCTTC.